The 19 T cell receptor beta chains in this list originate from one sample, sequenced in a study of T cell repertoires in cytomegalovirus infection. TCRdb processed the reads anew with MiXCR; each CDR3 protein has one entry. The sample lists about 680,000 distinct CDR3 sequences; 20% to 30% were seen once. Sequencing was carried out using CD8+ T cells from PBMCs. The receptors here all came from a human donor in good health (CMV status not recorded). Some clones in this sample may be carry-over from other donors' samples.

CDR3 residues: CSASVASNQPQHF. CDR3 nucleotides: TGCAGTGCTAGCGTTGCTAGCAATCAGCCCCAGCATTTT. The chain carries TRBV20-1 and TRBJ1-5; D gene ambiguous. V was pared by 3 bases and J by 0 bases, with 6 bases between. The CDR3 consists of 13 residues. Germline CDR1 reads DFQATT; CDR2 reads SNEGSKA (reference sequence).

The chain employs TRBV4-1 and TRBJ1-5; D possibly corresponds to TRBD1 (5 bases). The CDR3 contains 14 residues. Germline V gives CDR1 MGHRA, CDR2 YSYEKL. Trimming removed 0 bases at V and 3 bases at J, with 6 bases between. CDR3 coding DNA: TGCGCCAGCAGCCAAGACAGGGTCAATCAGCCCCAGCATTTT. Protein: CASSQDRVNQPQHF.

In its sample, this clonotype was seen many times. This chain links TRBV7-2 with TRBJ1-1; D remains unclear. Germline V lookup: CDR1 SGHTA, CDR2 FQGNSA. Trimming took 5 bases from V and 11 from J, leaving 12 bases between them. This CDR3 has 11 amino acids. For the CDR3, the DNA is TGTGCCAGCAGCCCTTCATATGAGGCTTTCTTT. Translation gives CASSPSYEAFF.

Only a few counts were recorded for this clonotype. The rearrangement joins TRBV24-1 to TRBJ2-1, with 7 bases that match TRBD1. Trimming at V came to 3 bases and at J to 8 bases, leaving 6 bases not matched to a gene. This CDR3 has 14 residues. In germline, CDR1 is KGHDR, CDR2 SFDVKD. The CDR3 protein is CATSDRQGGHEQFF. For the CDR3, the DNA is TGTGCCACCAGTGATCGACAGGGTGGGCATGAGCAGTTCTTC.

The chain links TRBV7-8 to TRBJ2-1; TRBD2 matches at 13 bases. CDR3 length: 18 amino acids. Germline CDR1 and CDR2: SGHVS and FQNEAQ. The V and J ends lost 1 base and 4 bases, in that order; junction bases with no gene match: 7. DNA of the CDR3: TGTGCCAGCAGCTTAGAGCCTGGGACTAGCGGGACTTACAATGAGCAGTTCTTC. This encodes CASSLEPGTSGTYNEQFF.

This clonotype was seen at least ten times. The V and J genes are TRBV19 and TRBJ1-6; the D gene is possibly TRBD1 (5 bases). V was pared by 3 bases and J by 10 bases, with 13 bases between. From germline, CDR1 is LNHDA and CDR2 SQIVND (reference sequence). CDR3 size: 14 residues. This CDR3 is CASSINGARSPLHF. The CDR3 DNA reads as TGTGCCAGTAGTATCAATGGGGCACGGTCACCCCTCCACTTT.

The V call is TRBV4-1, the J call TRBJ1-2; D is unresolved. The CDR3 covers 15 residues. Germline V gene data show CDR1 as MGHRA and CDR2 as YSYEKL. The germline V and J ends were trimmed by 1 base and 1 base, with 10 bases remaining between them. The CDR3 spells CASSQVVGNNYGYTF. The CDR3 nucleotides read TGCGCCAGCAGCCAAGTAGTGGGCAATAACTATGGCTACACCTTC.

Comment on this clonotype: A much larger clone differs by one base, so this may be a read error. CDR3 DNA sequence: TGTGCCAGCAGCCAAGAGAGACAGCAGAGCTATGGCTACACCTTC. It codes for CASSQERQQSYGYTF. The rearrangement uses TRBV4-2 and TRBJ1-2; a weak D match, TRBD1 (5 bases). The CDR3 length is 15 residues. From germline, CDR1 is LGHNA and CDR2 YNFKEQ. V lost 0 bases to trimming and J lost 4 bases, with 12 bases between them.

This clonotype was detected only a few times. The rearrangement links TRBV7-9 to TRBJ1-1; 7 nucleotides line up with TRBD1. After removal of 5 bases from V and 5 bases from J, the junction contained 8 bases not matched to a gene. The CDR3 totals 14 residues. Germline CDR1 reads SEHNR; CDR2 reads FQNEAQ (reference sequence). Here the CDR3 reads CASSLTGRRTEAFF. CDR3 bases: TGTGCCAGCAGCCTGACAGGGAGGAGGACTGAAGCTTTCTTT. Full variable domain (missing parts from reference TRBV7-9 and TRBJ1-1): DTGVSQNPRHKITKRGQNVTFRCDPISEHNRLYWYRQTLGQGPEFLTYFQNEAQLEKSRLLSDRFSAERPKGSFSTLEIQRTEQGDSAMYLCASSLTGRRTEAFFGQGTRLTVV.

The chain recombines TRBV6-5 with TRBJ2-7; D unresolved. The V end lost 0 bases, the J end lost 6 bases, and 15 bases lay between the germline ends. There are 15 residues in the CDR3. Germline values: CDR1 MNHEY, CDR2 SVGAGI. CDR3 in DNA: TGTGCCAGCAGTTACTCGCGGCAGATCCCCACCGAGCAGTACTTC. Protein: CASSYSRQIPTEQYF.

This clonotype was seen ten or more times. V gene TRBV6-5 combines with J gene TRBJ2-7, with D unresolved. Germline loops: CDR1 MNHEY, CDR2 SVGAGI. The ends were cut back, 2 bases at V and 6 bases at J, with 8 bases in the middle. This CDR3 has 12 amino acids. The CDR3 reads CASSYNRIEQYF. CDR3 bases: TGTGCCAGCAGTTACAATCGTATCGAGCAGTACTTC.

As for this clonotype: Since a much larger clone is just one base distant, this may be a read error. The V and J genes are TRBV7-2 and TRBJ2-1; possibly TRBD1 or TRBD2 for D (5 bases each). CDR1 and CDR2 from the germline V gene are SGHTA and FQGNSA. This CDR3 has 15 amino acids. V gave up 3 bases and J gave up 5 bases, with 14 bases separating them. The DNA of the CDR3 is TGTGCCAGCAGCTTTGAACTAGTGGGGGACAATGAGCAGTTCTTC. Residues: CASSFELVGDNEQFF.

V usage is TRBV14 and J usage is TRBJ2-7; 9 positions match TRBD1. The CDR3 has 16 amino acids. Per the germline V gene, CDR1 is SGHDN and CDR2 is FVKESK. After removal of 2 bases from V and 1 base from J, the junction contained 6 bases not matched to a gene. CDR3 amino acids: CASSQSGTGLSYEQYF. The CDR3 coding sequence is TGTGCCAGCAGCCAATCCGGGACAGGGCTTTCCTACGAGCAGTACTTC.

This clonotype was found a few times. This chain joins TRBV9 and TRBJ2-1, with TRBD1 as a possible D gene (5 bases). The germline CDR1 and CDR2 sequences are SGDLS and YYNGEE. This CDR3 spans 12 amino acids. V was shortened by 4 bases and J by 13 bases, with 15 bases between the two germline ends. For the CDR3, the DNA is TGTGCCAGCAGCACACAGGACCGGAAACAGTTCTTC. It encodes CASSTQDRKQFF.

V gene TRBV7-6 combines with J gene TRBJ2-7; 7 bases line up with TRBD1. The CDR3 covers 15 residues. Germline V gene data show CDR1 as SGHVS and CDR2 as FNYEAQ. The V gene end was trimmed by 1 base and the J gene end by 6 bases; junction bases not matched to a gene: 9. CDR3 amino acids: CASSLGWGTEVEQYF. The DNA for the CDR3 is TGTGCCAGCAGCTTAGGCTGGGGGACAGAAGTCGAGCAGTACTTC.

The chain has TRBV20-1 and TRBJ2-1; 9 bases map to TRBD1. This CDR3 is built from 14 residues. Trimming at V came to 6 bases and at J to 5 bases, leaving 8 bases not matched to a gene. Germline CDR1 DFQATT, CDR2 SNEGSKA (reference sequence). As DNA, the CDR3 is TGCAGTGCGTGGACAGGGGCCCGGGACAATGAGCAGTTCTTC. It yields the protein CSAWTGARDNEQFF.

V usage is TRBV28 and J usage is TRBJ2-3; D is perhaps TRBD1 (5 bases). V lost 5 bases and J 0 bases, leaving 9 bases between the germline ends. This CDR3 is 14 amino acids long. Germline loops: CDR1 MDHEN, CDR2 SYDVKM. CDR3 loop: CASSKDRSTDTQYF. Written as DNA, the CDR3 is TGTGCCAGCAGTAAAGACAGAAGCACAGATACGCAGTATTTT.

The chain recombines TRBV2 with TRBJ2-3; D is ambiguous. Trimming took 7 bases from V and 4 from J, leaving 9 bases between them. CDR1 and CDR2 from the germline V gene are SNHLY and FYNNEI. The CDR3 length is 12 residues. The DNA of the CDR3 is TGTGCCAGCACCGTTCGGGCAGATACGCAGTATTTT. Its translation: CASTVRADTQYF.

The chain employs TRBV29-1 and TRBJ1-5; no reliable D call. The V gene lost 3 bases and the J gene lost 1 base, with 7 bases spanning the gap. This CDR3 has 13 amino acids. Germline CDR1 and CDR2: SQVTM and ANQGSEA. The CDR3 bases are TGCAGCGTTGAGGAAGAGAGCAATCAGCCCCAGCATTTT. It specifies CSVEEESNQPQHF.